The entry below gives a single T cell receptor beta chain sequence along with its context. Data came from immunoSEQ multiplex PCR; TCRdb stores just in-frame clones and leaves some out. The table lists about 21,000 clones, about 43% of them singletons. The entry originates in a study of graft-versus-host responses after intestinal transplantation. The overall study: Anti-thymocyte globulin was used for induction in all recipients, who then took tacrolimus and steroids for approximately three years. Points from the study as a whole: Within allografts, high graft-versus-host to host-versus-graft clonal ratios were seen among patients with graft-donor T cell macrochimerism. The marrow of recipients harbored GvH clones, and ileum or blood showed some of them first.

The culture paired approximately 200,000 irradiated violet-dye-labeled stimulators with approximately 200,000 CFSE-labeled responders. After the reaction, proliferating CFSE-low CD3+CD4+ and CD3+CD8+ responders were sorted. The specimen comprised alloreactive CD8+ T cells from a mixed lymphocyte reaction culture, sampled before intestinal transplant. The subset: CFSE-low proliferating T cells sorted from roughly six-day pre-transplant mixed lymphocyte reaction (GvH or HvG direction). The receptor was derived from a human patient who received an intestinal transplant.

CDR3 loop: CATSSTSGGGQYF. The CDR3 region has the DNA TGTGCCACCAGCAGTACTAGCGGGGGGGGGCAGTATTTT. The rearrangement joins TRBV15 to TRBJ2-3; 13 bases line up with TRBD2. The CDR3 consists of 13 residues. Trimming removed 3 bases from V and 11 bases from J; junction bases left unmatched: 2. In germline, CDR1 is LNHNV, CDR2 YYDKDF (reference sequence).